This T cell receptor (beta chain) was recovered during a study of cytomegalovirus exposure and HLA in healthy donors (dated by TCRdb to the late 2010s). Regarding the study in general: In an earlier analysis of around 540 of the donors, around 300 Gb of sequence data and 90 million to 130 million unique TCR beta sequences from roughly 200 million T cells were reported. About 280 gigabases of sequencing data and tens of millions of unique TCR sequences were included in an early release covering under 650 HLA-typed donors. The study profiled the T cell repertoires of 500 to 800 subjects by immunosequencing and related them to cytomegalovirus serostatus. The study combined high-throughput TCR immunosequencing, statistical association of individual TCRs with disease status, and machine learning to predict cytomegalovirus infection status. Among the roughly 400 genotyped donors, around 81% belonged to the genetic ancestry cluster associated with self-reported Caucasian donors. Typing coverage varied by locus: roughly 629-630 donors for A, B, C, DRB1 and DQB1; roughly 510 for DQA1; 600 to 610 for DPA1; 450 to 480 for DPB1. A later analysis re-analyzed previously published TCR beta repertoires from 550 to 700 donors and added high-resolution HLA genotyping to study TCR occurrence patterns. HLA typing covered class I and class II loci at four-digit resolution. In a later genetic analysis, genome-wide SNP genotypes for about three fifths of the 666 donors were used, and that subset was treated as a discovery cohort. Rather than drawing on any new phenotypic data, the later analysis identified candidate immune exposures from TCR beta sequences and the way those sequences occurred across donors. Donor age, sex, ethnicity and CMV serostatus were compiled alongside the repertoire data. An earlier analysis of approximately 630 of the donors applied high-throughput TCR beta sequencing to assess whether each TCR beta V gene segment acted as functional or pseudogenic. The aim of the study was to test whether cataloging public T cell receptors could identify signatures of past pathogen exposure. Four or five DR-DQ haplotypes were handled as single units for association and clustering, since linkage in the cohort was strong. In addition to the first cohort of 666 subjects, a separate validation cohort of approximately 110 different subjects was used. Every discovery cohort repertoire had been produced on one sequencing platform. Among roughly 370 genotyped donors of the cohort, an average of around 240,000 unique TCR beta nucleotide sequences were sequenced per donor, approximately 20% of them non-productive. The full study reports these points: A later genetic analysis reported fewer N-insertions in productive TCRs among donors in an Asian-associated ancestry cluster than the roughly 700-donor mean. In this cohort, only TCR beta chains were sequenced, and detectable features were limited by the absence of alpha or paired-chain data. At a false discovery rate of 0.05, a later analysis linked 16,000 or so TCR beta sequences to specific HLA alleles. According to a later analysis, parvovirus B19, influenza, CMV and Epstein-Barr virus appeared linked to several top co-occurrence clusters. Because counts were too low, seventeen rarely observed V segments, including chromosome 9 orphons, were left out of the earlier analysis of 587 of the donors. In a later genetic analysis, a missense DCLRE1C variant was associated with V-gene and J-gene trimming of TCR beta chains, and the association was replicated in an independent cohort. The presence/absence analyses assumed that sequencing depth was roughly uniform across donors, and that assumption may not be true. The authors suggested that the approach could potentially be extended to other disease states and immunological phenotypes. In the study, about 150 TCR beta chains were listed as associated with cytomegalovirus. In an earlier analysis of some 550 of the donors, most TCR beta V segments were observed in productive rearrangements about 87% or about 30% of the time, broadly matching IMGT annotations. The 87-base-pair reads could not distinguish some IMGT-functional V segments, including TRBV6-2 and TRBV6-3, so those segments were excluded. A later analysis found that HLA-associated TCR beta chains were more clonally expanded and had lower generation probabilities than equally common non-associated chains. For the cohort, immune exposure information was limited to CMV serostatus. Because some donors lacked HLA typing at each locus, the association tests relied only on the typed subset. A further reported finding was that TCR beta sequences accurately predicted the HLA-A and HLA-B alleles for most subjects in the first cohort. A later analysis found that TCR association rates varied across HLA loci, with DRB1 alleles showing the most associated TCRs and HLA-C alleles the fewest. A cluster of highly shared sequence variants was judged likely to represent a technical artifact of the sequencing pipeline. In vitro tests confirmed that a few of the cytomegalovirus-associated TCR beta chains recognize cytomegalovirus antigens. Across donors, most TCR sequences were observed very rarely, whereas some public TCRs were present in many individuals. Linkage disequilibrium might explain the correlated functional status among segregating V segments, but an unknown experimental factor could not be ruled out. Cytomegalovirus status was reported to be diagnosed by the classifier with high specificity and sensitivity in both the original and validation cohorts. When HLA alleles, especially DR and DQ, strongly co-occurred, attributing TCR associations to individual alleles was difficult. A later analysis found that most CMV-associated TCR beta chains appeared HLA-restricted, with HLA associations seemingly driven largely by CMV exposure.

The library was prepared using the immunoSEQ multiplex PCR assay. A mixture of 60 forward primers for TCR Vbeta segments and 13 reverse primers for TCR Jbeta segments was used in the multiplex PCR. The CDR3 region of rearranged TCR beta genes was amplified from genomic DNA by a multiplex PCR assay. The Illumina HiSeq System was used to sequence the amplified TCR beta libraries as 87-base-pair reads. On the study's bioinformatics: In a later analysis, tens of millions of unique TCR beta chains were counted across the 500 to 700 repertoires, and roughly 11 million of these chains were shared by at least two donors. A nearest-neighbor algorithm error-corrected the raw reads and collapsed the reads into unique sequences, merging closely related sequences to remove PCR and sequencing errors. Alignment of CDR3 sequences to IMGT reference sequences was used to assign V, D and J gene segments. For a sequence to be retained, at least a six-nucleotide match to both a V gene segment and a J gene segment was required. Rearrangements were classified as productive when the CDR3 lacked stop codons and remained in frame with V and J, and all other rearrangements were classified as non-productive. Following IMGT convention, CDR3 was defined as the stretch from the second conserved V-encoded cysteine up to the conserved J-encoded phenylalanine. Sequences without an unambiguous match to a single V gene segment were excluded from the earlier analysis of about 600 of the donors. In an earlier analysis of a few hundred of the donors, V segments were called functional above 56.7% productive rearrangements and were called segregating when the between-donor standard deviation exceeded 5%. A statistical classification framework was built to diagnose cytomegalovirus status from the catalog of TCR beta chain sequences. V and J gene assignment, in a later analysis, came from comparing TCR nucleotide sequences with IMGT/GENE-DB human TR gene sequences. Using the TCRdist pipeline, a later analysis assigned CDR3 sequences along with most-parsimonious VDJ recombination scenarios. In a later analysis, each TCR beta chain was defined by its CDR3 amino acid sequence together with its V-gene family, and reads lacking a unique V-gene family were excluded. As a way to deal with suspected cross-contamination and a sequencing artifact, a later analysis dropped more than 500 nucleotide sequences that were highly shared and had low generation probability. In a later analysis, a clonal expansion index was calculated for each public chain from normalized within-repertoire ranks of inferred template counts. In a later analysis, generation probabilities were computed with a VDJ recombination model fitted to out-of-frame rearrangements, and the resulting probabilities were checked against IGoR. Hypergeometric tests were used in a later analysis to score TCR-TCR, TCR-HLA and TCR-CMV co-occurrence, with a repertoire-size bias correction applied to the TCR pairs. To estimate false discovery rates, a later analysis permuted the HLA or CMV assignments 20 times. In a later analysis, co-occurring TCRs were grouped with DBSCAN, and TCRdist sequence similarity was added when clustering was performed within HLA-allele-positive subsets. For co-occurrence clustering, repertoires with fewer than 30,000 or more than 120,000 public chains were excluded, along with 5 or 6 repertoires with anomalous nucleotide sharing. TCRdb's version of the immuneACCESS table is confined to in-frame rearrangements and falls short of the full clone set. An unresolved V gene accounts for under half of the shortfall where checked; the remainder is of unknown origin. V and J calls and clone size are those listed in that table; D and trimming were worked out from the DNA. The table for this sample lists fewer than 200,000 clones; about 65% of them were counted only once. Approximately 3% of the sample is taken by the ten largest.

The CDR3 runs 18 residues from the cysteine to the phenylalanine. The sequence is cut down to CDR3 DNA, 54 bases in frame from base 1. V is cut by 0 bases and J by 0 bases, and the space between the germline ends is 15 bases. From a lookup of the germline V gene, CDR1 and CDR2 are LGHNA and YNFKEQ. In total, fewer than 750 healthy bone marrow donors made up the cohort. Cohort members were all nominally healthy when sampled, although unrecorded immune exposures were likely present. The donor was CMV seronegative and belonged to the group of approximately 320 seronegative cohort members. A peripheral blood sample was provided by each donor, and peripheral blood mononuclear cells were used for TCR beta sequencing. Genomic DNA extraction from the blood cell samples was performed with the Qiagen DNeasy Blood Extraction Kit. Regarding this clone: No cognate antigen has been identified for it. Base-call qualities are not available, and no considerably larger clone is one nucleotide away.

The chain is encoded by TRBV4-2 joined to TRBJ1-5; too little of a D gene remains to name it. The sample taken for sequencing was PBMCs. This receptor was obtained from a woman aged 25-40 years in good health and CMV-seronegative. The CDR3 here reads CASSQESGAAYSNQPQHF. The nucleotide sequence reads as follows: TGTGCCAGCAGCCAAGAATCGGGAGCAGCTTATAGCAATCAGCCCCAGCATTTT.